These T cell receptor beta chains were read from a single sample in a study of OX40 agonist ivuxolimab in advanced cancers. TCRdb's table, derived via immunoSEQ multiplex PCR, lists solely in-frame clones and lacks some. Of some 62,000 clones listed, more than 85% are singletons. This material consisted of CD4+ or CD8+ T cells sorted from blood, taken in a trial of the OX40 agonist ivuxolimab. All receptors derive from an adult with an advanced solid tumor such as melanoma, head and neck, liver or kidney cancer. Both conserved end residues are part of each CDR3. The D gene is left open where the match is weak. Size is stated for part of the rows, as once, few or many counts, or as a class when the clone is expanded.

TGTGCCAGCAGTTACCAAGCGGGAGTGGCCTACGAGCAGTACTTC	CASSYQAGVAYEQYF	TRBV6-9	TRBJ2-7	TRBD2	NA
TGCGCCAGCAGTTTACAGGGAGATACGCAGTATTTT	CASSLQGDTQYF	TRBV10-2	TRBJ2-3	NA	NA
TGTGCCAGCAGCGTAGCGGCTCACACAGATACGCAGTATTTT	CASSVAAHTDTQYF	TRBV9	TRBJ2-3	NA	NA
TGTGCCAGCAGCGTGGGACCGGGACAGGGTATGGCTGGGTATCAGCCCCAGCATTTT	CASSVGPGQGMAGYQPQHF	TRBV5-8	TRBJ1-5	TRBD1	NA
TGTGCCAGCAGCTTACCTCCGGGACAGGAGCAGTTCTTC	CASSLPPGQEQFF	TRBV7-3	TRBJ2-1	TRBD1	NA
TGCGCCAGCAGCTTGGGGACAGGGACCACAGATACGCAGTATTTT	CASSLGTGTTDTQYF	TRBV5-1	TRBJ2-3	TRBD1	NA
TGTGCCAGCAGGACCCTAGGTTCCCCCTACGAGCAGTACTTC	CASRTLGSPYEQYF	TRBV2	TRBJ2-7	NA	NA
TGTGCCAGCAGCTTAGGGTTGACTAGCCAGCTCACAGATACGCAGTATTTT	CASSLGLTSQLTDTQYF	TRBV7-3	TRBJ2-3	TRBD2	NA
TGCGCCAGCAGCTTGGACAGAGCAACTAATGAAAAACTGTTTTTT	CASSLDRATNEKLFF	TRBV5-1	TRBJ1-4	NA	NA
TGTGCCAGCAGCTACCCCAACTACGAGCAGTACTTC	CASSYPNYEQYF	TRBV6-5	TRBJ2-7	NA	NA
TGTGCCAGCAGTGACGAGGGCCCACCTAGGGACACTGAAGCTTTCTTT	CASSDEGPPRDTEAFF	TRBV9	TRBJ1-1	NA	NA
TGTGCCAGTAGAACCGGGACAGCCCTTAACACTGAAGCTTTCTTT	CASRTGTALNTEAFF	TRBV19	TRBJ1-1	TRBD1	NA
TGTGCCAGCAGGGGACTAGCGGGAGGGCAAGAGACCCAGTACTTC	CASRGLAGGQETQYF	TRBV6-5	TRBJ2-5	TRBD2	NA
TGTGCCAGCAGCATCGGACAGCAAGAGACCCAGTACTTC	CASSIGQQETQYF	TRBV5-4	TRBJ2-5	NA	NA
TGTGCCAGCAGTTCGCCGCAGTACTTC	CASSSPQYF	TRBV27	TRBJ2-7	NA	NA
TGTGCCAGCACTGCATCGGGGAGGGAGTCTCTTGGCTACACCTTC	CASTASGRESLGYTF	TRBV7-9	TRBJ1-2	NA	NA
TGTGCCAGCAGTGTTGGCGGATATGGCTACACCTTC	CASSVGGYGYTF	TRBV6-5	TRBJ1-2	NA	NA
TGTGCCAGCAGTGTCTCCATCAGGAATGAGCAGTTCTTC	CASSVSIRNEQFF	TRBV2	TRBJ2-1	NA	NA
TGTGCCAGCAGTTACTCGACAGGGGGCGCAGAGACCCAGTACTTC	CASSYSTGGAETQYF	TRBV6-5	TRBJ2-5	TRBD1	NA
TGTGCCAGCTCAAGGGCGGGGACTAGCACAGATACGCAGTATTTT	CASSRAGTSTDTQYF	TRBV18	TRBJ2-3	NA	NA
TGTGCCAGCAGCCTCCAGGGGAACTATGGCTACACCTTC	CASSLQGNYGYTF	TRBV6-1	TRBJ1-2	NA	NA
TGTGCCAGCAGTCGGACGGGGGATTTGACCCAGTACTTC	CASSRTGDLTQYF	TRBV7-9	TRBJ2-5	NA	NA
TGCGCCAGCAGCTACGGGACTAGCGGGGGGGCTGGAGATACGCAGTATTTT	CASSYGTSGGAGDTQYF	TRBV5-1	TRBJ2-3	TRBD2	NA
TGTGCCAGCAGGGAAAGGGGCACCGGGGAGCTGTTTTTT	CASRERGTGELFF	TRBV6-5	TRBJ2-2	NA	NA
TGCGCCAGCAGGCTCTCGGCGGGTAATCAAGAGACCCAGTACTTC	CASRLSAGNQETQYF	TRBV5-1	TRBJ2-5	NA	once
TGTGCCAGCACCTCTCGGGGGCCGCAGCCCCAGCATTTT	CASTSRGPQPQHF	TRBV6-1	TRBJ1-5	NA	NA
TGTGCCAGCAGCTTAGTGGGGGGGAGCAGTCAAGAGACCCAGTACTTC	CASSLVGGSSQETQYF	TRBV11-2	TRBJ2-5	TRBD2	NA